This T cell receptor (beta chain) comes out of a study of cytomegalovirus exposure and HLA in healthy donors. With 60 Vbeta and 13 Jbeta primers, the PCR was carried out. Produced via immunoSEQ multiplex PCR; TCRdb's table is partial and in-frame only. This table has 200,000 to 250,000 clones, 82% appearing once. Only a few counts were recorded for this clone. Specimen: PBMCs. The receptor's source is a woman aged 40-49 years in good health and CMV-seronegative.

CDR3: CASSQQGGTEAFF. For the CDR3, the DNA is TGTGCCAGTAGTCAACAGGGCGGAACTGAAGCTTTCTTT. The chain has TRBV19 and TRBJ1-1; D perhaps matches TRBD1 (6 bases). Trimming cost V 5 bases and J 5 bases, with 12 bases left between them. The CDR3 covers 13 residues. CDR1 LNHDA and CDR2 SQIVND come from the germline V gene (reference sequence).